This entry describes one TCR beta chain. Its specificity is not known. This may stem from a read error, because a much larger clone lies one nucleotide away. Germline V gene data show CDR1 as MDHEN and CDR2 as SYDVKM. The CDR3 totals 15 residues. Authors of the study amplified TCR beta CDR3 regions from RNA transcripts. First-round RT-PCR with HTBI primers amplified the TCR CDR3 region. TCRdb called the multiplex PCR reads again in MiXCR, with one record for every CDR3 protein. This sample carries hundreds of thousands of distinct CDR3 sequences, 15% to 20% of them seen once, and the ten largest clones take 3.8%. This entry comes from a study of T cells in Graves' hyperthyroidism and ophthalmopathy. Overall study findings and caveats: Separation of ophthalmopathy from stable hyperthyroidism was achieved by a 13 V-J model. Most thyroid clonotypes expanded above 0.001 were also detected in blood.

Stable hyperthyroidism: no ophthalmopathy progression over 18 months of follow-up. Around 10 ml fresh peripheral blood yielded the PBMCs. The sample was blood. The chain combines TRBV28 with TRBJ2-5, with D possibly matching TRBD2 (6 bases). The TCR was taken from a woman aged 30 to 39 with Graves' hyperthyroidism. CDR3 nucleotides: TGTGCCAGCAGTATCAGACTAGGGCCTCAAGAGACCCGGTACTTC. Amino acid sequence: CASSIRLGPQETRYF.